This T cell receptor (beta chain) appears in the sequencing data of a study of shared clonotypes between healthy human individuals. The CDR3 loop spans 14 amino acids. Germline V gene data show CDR1 as KGHSH and CDR2 as LQKENI. After removal of 4 bases from V and 7 bases from J, the junction contained 3 bases not matched to a gene. Approximately 30,000 T cell genomes (roughly 190 ng DNA) went into each sorted-subset replicate. Sequencing used immunoSEQ multiplex PCR; TCRdb keeps in-frame clones, though not all of them. This sample has 950,000 to 1,100,000 clones, with under 80% found just once. The clonotype originates from a man between 18 and 29 years old in good health. The sequencing sample was made of memory CD4+ T cells sorted from blood. Described subset: CD45RA-negative fraction. The rearrangement uses TRBV18 and TRBJ1-6; 8 positions match TRBD1. CDR3 coding DNA: TGTGCCAGCTCACAGGGACAGGCCAATTCACCCCTCCACTTT. It specifies CASSQGQANSPLHF. The whole variable domain, filled in from reference TRBV18 and TRBJ1-6, reads NAGVMQNPRHLVRRRGQEARLRCSPMKGHSHVYWYRQLPEEGLKFMVYLQKENIIDESGMPKERFSAEFPKEGPSILRIQQVVRGDSAAYFCASSQGQANSPLHFGNGTRLTVT.